These 15 T cell receptor beta chains share one sample of origin, sequenced in a study of siplizumab effects on memory and regulatory T cells (dated by TCRdb to the late 2010s). Library prep was done by the immunoSEQ multiplex PCR assay. The table comes from immuneACCESS by way of TCRdb, which keeps in-frame sequences with V and J called. Part of the clones is missing from these tables; in studies checked, under half for an unresolved V gene and the rest for unknown reasons. This sample lists roughly 100,000 clones; nearly 95% were detected once. The ten largest clones represent more than 10% of the sample. Sequenced material: non-Treg CD4+ T cells sorted from blood. What the cell subset or site label conveys for this sample: FACS-sorted unstimulated CD4+ non-regulatory T cells. The receptor set was obtained from a human donor in good health.

This chain uses TRBV12-5 with TRBJ2-3; no firm D call. The germline gives CDR1 LGHNT, CDR2 FRNRAP. Trimming pared 6 bases from V and 9 bases from J, leaving 7 bases between. This CDR3 is 10 amino acids long. The CDR3 nucleotides are TGTGCTAGTGGCCGTGACACGCAGTATTTT. As protein: CASGRDTQYF.

This chain links TRBV18 with TRBJ2-5; D is undetermined. Trimming left V 1 base short and J 5 bases short, with 11 bases between. This CDR3 comprises 14 residues. Germline assignment: CDR1 KGHSH and CDR2 LQKENI. CDR3 sequence: CASSPQYSGETQYF. CDR3 bases: TGTGCCAGCTCACCACAATATTCTGGGGAGACCCAGTACTTC.

V usage is TRBV27 and J usage is TRBJ2-7; possibly TRBD2 for D (6 bases). Between the trimmed V and J ends, which lost 3 bases and 2 bases, there was a span of 14 bases. The CDR3 extends over 15 amino acids. Per germline, CDR1 MNHEY and CDR2 SMNVEV (reference sequence). CDR3 DNA sequence: TGTGCCAGCAGTTTCGCGGGGATGATGCCCTACGAGCAGTACTTC. This encodes CASSFAGMMPYEQYF.

The chain combines TRBV10-2 with TRBJ2-7, with D uncertain. Trimming took 7 bases from V and 1 from J, leaving 11 bases between them. The germline gives CDR1 WSHSY, CDR2 SAAADI. The CDR3 extends over 13 amino acids. CDR3 protein: CASMEQLSYEQYF. As DNA, the CDR3 is TGCGCCAGCATGGAGCAACTATCCTACGAGCAGTACTTC.

The rearrangement links TRBV6-4 to TRBJ2-3, with D unclear. Germline CDR1 reads MRHNA; CDR2 reads SNTAGT. V gave up 0 bases and J gave up 7 bases, with 8 bases separating them. The CDR3 totals 13 residues. Written as DNA, the CDR3 is TGTGCCAGCAGTGACTCGAACGGGTATACGCAGTATTTT. It encodes CASSDSNGYTQYF.

The V call is TRBV4-1, the J call TRBJ2-5, with 7 bases fitting TRBD1. CDR1 is MGHRA and CDR2 is YSYEKL in the germline V gene. With 0 bases clipped from V and 3 bases from J, the junction kept 1 base outside the gene matches. CDR3 size: 14 residues. The CDR3 DNA follows: TGCGCCAGCAGCCAAGACACAGGGGAAGAGACCCAGTACTTC. This sequence encodes CASSQDTGEETQYF.

The rearrangement links TRBV28 to TRBJ2-7; TRBD2 matches 7 bases. Looked up from germline, CDR1 is MDHEN and CDR2 is SYDVKM. The CDR3 length is 16 residues. The trim removed 5 bases at V and 2 bases at J, leaving 12 bases unmatched. The CDR3 DNA follows: TGTGCCAGCAGTACCACCACCGCGGGGGACCCCTACGAGCAGTACTTC. It is translated as CASSTTTAGDPYEQYF.

The chain uses TRBV9 and TRBJ1-1; D ambiguous. Germline CDR1 and CDR2: SGDLS and YYNGEE. The CDR3 is 15 residues long. Deletions cut 0 bases from V and 6 bases from J, with 15 bases between. This CDR3 reads CASSVDPTLPAEAFF. The CDR3 DNA is TGTGCCAGCAGCGTAGACCCGACGCTGCCGGCTGAAGCTTTCTTT.

The chain carries TRBV2 and TRBJ2-5; 8 bases agree with TRBD2. The CDR3 is 17 amino acids. The trim removed 5 bases at V and 0 bases at J, leaving 11 bases unmatched. Germline values: CDR1 SNHLY, CDR2 FYNNEI. CDR3 DNA: TGTGCCAGCAGTAGGCGGGAGGCCCCGGGGTACCAAGAGACCCAGTACTTC. Translation gives CASSRREAPGYQETQYF.

The chain is built from TRBV7-9 and TRBJ2-7, with D tentatively TRBD2 (6 bases). CDR3 size: 14 residues. The germline CDR1 and CDR2 sequences are SEHNR and FQNEAQ (reference sequence). V was cut by 3 bases and J by 1 base, with 10 bases left in between. The CDR3 DNA reads as TGTGCCAGCAGCTTGGGGGGAGTTTCCTACGAGCAGTACTTC. Translating it yields CASSLGGVSYEQYF. The full variable domain, with the rest looked up from reference TRBV7-9 and TRBJ2-7, is DTGVSQNPRHKITKRGQNVTFRCDPISEHNRLYWYRQTLGQGPEFLTYFQNEAQLEKSRLLSDRFSAERPKGSFSTLEIQRTEQGDSAMYLCASSLGGVSYEQYFGPGTRLTVT.

The rearrangement links TRBV19 to TRBJ2-2, with D possibly being TRBD2 (5 bases). CDR1 LNHDA and CDR2 SQIVND come from the germline V gene (reference sequence). The CDR3 sequence is 16 residues long. Trimming stripped 0 bases from V and 8 bases from J, with 16 bases between. The CDR3 DNA is TGTGCCAGTAGTATAGAGGCTAGCCCGCCAGCAGGGGAGCTGTTTTTT. Protein sequence: CASSIEASPPAGELFF.

The chain couples TRBV19 to TRBJ2-7, with TRBD2 matching over 7 bases. The CDR3 covers 16 residues. The germline CDR1 and CDR2 sequences are LNHDA and SQIVND (reference sequence). The junction had 12 bases not matched to a gene; V was cut back by 3 bases and J by 4 bases. CDR3 coding DNA: TGTGCCAGTAGTATGACGAAGGGAGGGGCTCCGTACGAGCAGTACTTC. This codes for CASSMTKGGAPYEQYF.

The genes are TRBV4-1 and TRBJ2-7; 10 bases are shared with TRBD2. Germline V gene sequence: CDR1 MGHRA, CDR2 YSYEKL. There are 15 residues in the CDR3. The trim removed 3 bases at V and 6 bases at J, leaving 8 bases unmatched. The chain's CDR3 is CASSQGTSETFEQYF. CDR3 DNA: TGCGCCAGCAGCCAGGGGACTAGCGAGACCTTCGAGCAGTACTTC.

The chain employs TRBV4-2 and TRBJ2-7, with a weak D call TRBD1 (6 bases). Looked up from germline, CDR1 is LGHNA and CDR2 is YNFKEQ. V was clipped by 4 bases and J by 6 bases, with 19 bases between them. The CDR3 spans 15 residues. The CDR3 region is CASSPRGLESGEQYF. The CDR3 DNA reads TGTGCCAGCAGCCCGAGGGGGTTGGAGAGCGGCGAGCAGTACTTC.

V gene TRBV7-6 combines with J gene TRBJ2-2; 11 bases line up with TRBD2. Germline CDR1 is SGHVS and CDR2 is FNYEAQ. The junction had 5 bases not matched to a gene; V was cut back by 6 bases and J by 5 bases. The CDR3 loop spans 15 amino acids. CDR3 residues: CASRKTSGRTGELFF. DNA for the CDR3: TGTGCCAGCAGAAAAACTAGCGGGAGAACCGGGGAGCTGTTTTTT.